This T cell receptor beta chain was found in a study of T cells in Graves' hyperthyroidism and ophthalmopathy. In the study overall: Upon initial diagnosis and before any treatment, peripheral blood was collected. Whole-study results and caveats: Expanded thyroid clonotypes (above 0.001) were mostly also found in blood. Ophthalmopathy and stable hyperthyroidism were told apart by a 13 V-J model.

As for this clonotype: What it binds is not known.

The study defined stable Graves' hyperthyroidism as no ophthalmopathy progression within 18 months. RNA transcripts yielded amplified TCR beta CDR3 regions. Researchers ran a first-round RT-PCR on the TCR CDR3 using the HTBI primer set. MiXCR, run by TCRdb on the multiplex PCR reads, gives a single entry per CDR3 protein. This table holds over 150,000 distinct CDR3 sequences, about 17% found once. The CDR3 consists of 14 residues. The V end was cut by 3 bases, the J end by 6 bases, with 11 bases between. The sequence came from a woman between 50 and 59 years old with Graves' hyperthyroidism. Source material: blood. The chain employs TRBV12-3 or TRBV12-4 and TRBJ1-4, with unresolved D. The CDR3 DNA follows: TGTGCCAGCAGTTTCCGGGCTCCTGATGAAAAACTGTTTTTT. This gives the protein CASSFRAPDEKLFF.